Shown below are 15 T cell receptor beta chains from a single sample sequenced in a study of blood T cell repertoires in COVID-19. Sequencing used immunoSEQ multiplex PCR; TCRdb keeps in-frame clones, though not all of them. Among some 120,000 clones listed, more than 75% were seen once. Sample: peripheral blood. The source of these receptors is a woman in her fifties or sixties with acute or convalescent COVID-19.

This clone is a singleton in its sample. The V call is TRBV5-1, the J call TRBJ2-7; 11 positions agree with TRBD2. The V gene end was trimmed by 5 bases and the J gene end by 3 bases; junction bases not matched to a gene: 7. The CDR3 is 15 residues long. Looked up from germline, CDR1 is SGHRS and CDR2 is YFSETQ. CDR3: CASRVAGGTLYEQYF. The CDR3 nucleotides are TGCGCCAGCAGAGTAGCGGGAGGGACACTCTACGAGCAGTACTTC.

This chain connects TRBV12-3 or TRBV12-4 to TRBJ2-5; 7 positions match TRBD2. V lost 6 bases and J lost 4; bases outside the gene matches: 2. The length of the CDR3 is 12 residues. The CDR3 region is CASRAGVETQYF. For the CDR3, the DNA is TGTGCCAGCAGGGCGGGAGTAGAGACCCAGTACTTC.

J is TRBJ2-3 and V is TRBV1; the table assigns TRBD2, which was not confirmed against the DNA. TRBV1 is a pseudogene. The CDR3 has 14 amino acids. In DNA form, the CDR3 reads TGCACCAGCATACGAGGTTCTTTCACAGATACGCAGTATTTT. This gives the protein CTSIRGSFTDTQYF.

The rearrangement joins TRBV2 to TRBJ2-1, with D possibly matching TRBD2 (5 bases). Germline V lookup: CDR1 SNHLY, CDR2 FYNNEI. V lost 6 bases and J 7 bases, leaving 19 bases between the germline ends. This CDR3 region has 15 residues. The DNA of the CDR3 is TGTGCCAGCAGGGGGAGCTTAGGGTCGGCTAATGAGCAGTTCTTC. Protein: CASRGSLGSANEQFF.

The V gene is TRBV28, the J gene TRBJ1-1; TRBD1 matches at 8 bases. This CDR3 has 15 amino acids. With 4 bases clipped from V and 4 bases from J, the junction kept 8 bases outside the gene matches. Germline V lookup: CDR1 MDHEN, CDR2 SYDVKM. The CDR3 is CASSSLMTGATEAFF. CDR3 DNA: TGTGCCAGCAGTTCCCTCATGACAGGGGCCACTGAAGCTTTCTTT.

This chain joins TRBV29-1 and TRBJ2-1; 12 positions match TRBD2. There are 15 residues in the CDR3. Germline V gives CDR1 SQVTM, CDR2 ANQGSEA. V lost 1 base and J lost 10; bases outside the gene matches: 8. CDR3 nucleotide sequence: TGCAGCGTTGAAGGGACTAGCGGGAAGGTTTGGGAGCAGTTCTTC. Its translation: CSVEGTSGKVWEQFF.

The table lists this clone with a count of one. The rearrangement links TRBV3-1 (or the pseudogene TRBV3-2) to TRBJ1-1; 7 positions agree with TRBD1. Germline lookup yields CDR1 LGHDT and CDR2 YNNKEL (reference sequence). The CDR3 has 11 residues. The trim removed 6 bases at V and 8 bases at J, leaving 3 bases unmatched. CDR3 sequence: CASSSTGEAFF. For the CDR3, the DNA is TGTGCCAGCAGTTCGACAGGGGAAGCTTTCTTT.

The chain links TRBV5-4 to TRBJ2-5, with a possible D match to TRBD2 (6 bases). The germline V gene has CDR1 SGHNT and CDR2 YYREEE (reference sequence). Trimming left V 3 bases short and J 5 bases short, with 14 bases between. The CDR3 totals 14 residues. CDR3: CASSYGREIETQYF. The DNA for the CDR3 is TGTGCCAGCAGCTACGGACGGGAGATTGAGACCCAGTACTTC.

This chain uses TRBV28 with TRBJ2-1; D may be TRBD1 (5 bases). CDR3 size: 15 residues. Deletions cut 5 bases from V and 0 bases from J, with 11 bases between. Germline V gives CDR1 MDHEN, CDR2 SYDVKM. The CDR3 sequence is CASSETVSSYNEQFF. As DNA, the CDR3 is TGTGCCAGCAGTGAGACAGTCAGCTCCTACAATGAGCAGTTCTTC.

This chain uses TRBV28 with TRBJ2-7; D is perhaps TRBD2 (5 bases). The CDR3 totals 13 residues. Germline loops: CDR1 MDHEN, CDR2 SYDVKM. V lost 8 bases, J lost 0 bases, and 11 bases lay in between. The CDR3 DNA follows: TGTGCCAGCTCTACCGGGATCTCCTACGAGCAGTACTTC. Encoded protein: CASSTGISYEQYF.

The chain has TRBV12-3 or TRBV12-4 and TRBJ1-5; no firm D call. CDR3 length: 13 residues. Deletions cut 1 base from V and 6 bases from J, with 7 bases between. The CDR3 nucleotides read TGTGCCAGCAGTTTAGACTCAGGTCAGCCCCAGCATTTT. As protein: CASSLDSGQPQHF.

This clone occurred a few times. The V call is TRBV7-3, the J call TRBJ1-3; possible D gene TRBD1, 5 bases. V was pared by 6 bases and J by 0 bases, with 9 bases between. CDR1 and CDR2 (germline): SGHTA, FQGTGA. The CDR3 sequence is 14 residues long. Written as DNA, the CDR3 is TGTGCCAGCAGTGGGGGGGACTCTGGAAACACCATATATTTT. Translated, it gives CASSGGDSGNTIYF.

This clone was counted a few times. The J gene is TRBJ1-4, the V gene TRBV13; D not certain. Trimming took 8 bases from V and 0 from J, leaving 7 bases between them. The CDR3 extends over 13 amino acids. The V gene's germline CDR1 is PRHDT and CDR2 FYEKMQ (reference sequence). This CDR3 reads CASQIATNEKLFF. The DNA for the CDR3 is TGTGCCAGCCAGATTGCAACTAATGAAAAACTGTTTTTT.

This clone was counted a few times. The J gene is TRBJ1-2, the V gene TRBV9; D possibly corresponds to TRBD1 (5 bases). Germline CDR1 reads SGDLS; CDR2 reads YYNGEE. This CDR3 contains 16 residues. V was cut by 3 bases and J by 4 bases, with 19 bases left in between. CDR3 in DNA: TGTGCCAGCAGCGCGTCCCCTGGGGGGGATGGCTATGGCTACACCTTC. This translates into CASSASPGGDGYGYTF.

V gene TRBV7-8 combines with J gene TRBJ1-6, with D possibly being TRBD1 (5 bases). Per germline, CDR1 SGHVS and CDR2 FQNEAQ. V gave up 3 bases and J gave up 3 bases, with 12 bases separating them. The length of the CDR3 is 16 residues. This CDR3 reads CASSFGGISYNSPLHF. The CDR3 DNA reads TGTGCCAGCAGCTTCGGGGGTATAAGCTATAATTCACCCCTCCACTTT.